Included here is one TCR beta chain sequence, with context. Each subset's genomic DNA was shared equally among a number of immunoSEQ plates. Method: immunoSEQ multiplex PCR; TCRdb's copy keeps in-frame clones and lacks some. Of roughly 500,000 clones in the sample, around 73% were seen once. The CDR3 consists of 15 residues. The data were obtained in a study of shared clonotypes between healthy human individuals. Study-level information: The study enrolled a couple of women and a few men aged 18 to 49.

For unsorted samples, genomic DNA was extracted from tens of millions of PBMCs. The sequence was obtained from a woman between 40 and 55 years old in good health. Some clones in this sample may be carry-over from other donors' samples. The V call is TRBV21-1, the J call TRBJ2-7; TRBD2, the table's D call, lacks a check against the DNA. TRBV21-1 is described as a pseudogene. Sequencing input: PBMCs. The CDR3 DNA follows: TGTGCCAGCAGCCCTCCCAGAGACTGTTACGACGAGCAGTACTTC. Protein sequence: CASSPPRDCYDEQYF.